There are a few counts of the clone carrying this TCR beta chain. The antigen remains undetermined. The sample comes from a study of blood T cells in healthy people across ages. Study-level information: Template switching picked up about one barcoded beta molecule for each two T cells.

V was pared by 2 bases and J by 1 base, with 9 bases between. The CDR3 covers 14 residues. Germline V gene lookup returns CDR1 LGHDT and CDR2 YNNKEL (reference sequence). Study-wide results and caveats: Naive CD4+ cells and diversity were both higher in long-lived donors than in aged donors. As age increased, TCR beta diversity per million T cells fell in a roughly linear fashion.

A second PCR, run for roughly 7 to 12 cycles, used a sample-barcoded 5' primer plus a J-beta primer mix. Each sample yielded at least 2.5 million CDR3-containing paired-end reads. TCRdb re-derived calls from the 5' RACE reads in MiXCR, one entry per CDR3 protein. The sample yields 650,000 to 1,000,000 distinct CDR3 sequences, under 40% seen once. The rearrangement uses TRBV3-1 and TRBJ2-7; D is perhaps TRBD2 (6 bases). Sequencing was done on a sample of blood. The source is a man between 18 and 35 years old in good health. The CDR3 DNA sequence: TGTGCCAGCAGCCAAAGAGGGACTTCCTACGAGCAGTACTTC. This translates into CASSQRGTSYEQYF.